This TCR beta chain originates from a study of response to subunit inactivated influenza vaccine. Study findings and constraints: Each seasonal influenza vaccination, the authors suggested, recruits few new T cells.

The germline gives CDR1 MNHEY, CDR2 SVGEGT. V was trimmed by 7 bases and J by 4 bases, leaving 15 bases between them. This CDR3 spans 14 amino acids. MiXCR was run by TCRdb on the RT-PCR reads, yielding one entry per CDR3 protein. The table records more than 200,000 distinct CDR3 sequences, approximately 12% of them present only once. This clonotype was observed at least ten times. Its antigen is still unknown. The source is a man aged 45-60 years who received an inactivated influenza vaccine. This sample comprised non-naive T cells sorted from PBMCs, obtained 14 to 15 days before vaccination. The rearrangement links TRBV6-2 or TRBV6-3 to TRBJ2-3; no clear D. CDR3 amino acids: CASTLTDVPDTQYF. CDR3 sequence (DNA): TGTGCCAGCACCCTAACGGACGTCCCAGATACGCAGTATTTT.